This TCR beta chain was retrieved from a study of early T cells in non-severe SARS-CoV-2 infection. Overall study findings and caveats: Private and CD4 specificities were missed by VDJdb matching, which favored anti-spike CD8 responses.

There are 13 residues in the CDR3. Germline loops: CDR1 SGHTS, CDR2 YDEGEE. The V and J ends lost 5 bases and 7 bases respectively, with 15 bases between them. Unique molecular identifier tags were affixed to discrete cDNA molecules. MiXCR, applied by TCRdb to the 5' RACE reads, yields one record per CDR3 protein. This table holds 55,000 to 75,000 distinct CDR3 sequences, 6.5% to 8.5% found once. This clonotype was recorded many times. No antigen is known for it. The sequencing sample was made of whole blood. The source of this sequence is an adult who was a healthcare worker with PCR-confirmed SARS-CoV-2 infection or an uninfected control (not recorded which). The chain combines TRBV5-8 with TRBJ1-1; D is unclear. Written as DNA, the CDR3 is TGTGCCAGCAGTTGGACGGACCTCGTTGAAGCTTTCTTT. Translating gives CASSWTDLVEAFF.